Reported below is one TCR beta chain. Its matching antigen is unknown. The CDR3 regions of TCR beta were amplified from RNA transcripts. Initially, a first-round RT-PCR of the TCR CDR3 employed the HTBI primer set. TCRdb processed the multiplex PCR reads anew with MiXCR; each CDR3 protein has one entry. Of some 490,000 distinct CDR3 sequences listed, approximately 22% were seen once; the top ten hold approximately 49%. Disease duration was under 3 months in the ophthalmopathy patients, who also had a Clinical Activity Score of at least 3 and a NOSPECS grade of at least 4. The CDR3 contains 15 residues. Losses at the gene ends were 6 bases for V and 5 bases for J; bases not matched to a gene: 10. Germline lookup yields CDR1 MNHEY and CDR2 SVGEGT. The sample belongs to a study of T cells in Graves' hyperthyroidism and ophthalmopathy. Overall study results and limits: Ophthalmopathy cases were set apart from stable hyperthyroidism by a 13 V-J model. Peripheral blood also featured most of the thyroid clonotypes expanded above 0.001.

V gene TRBV6-2 or TRBV6-3 combines with J gene TRBJ2-3; 8 bases are shared with TRBD2. Source material: blood. The sequence derives from a woman between 65 and 79 years old with Graves' ophthalmopathy. CDR3: CASSPSAGGVDTQYF. CDR3 DNA sequence: TGTGCCAGCAGCCCCTCGGCGGGAGGAGTAGATACGCAGTATTTT.